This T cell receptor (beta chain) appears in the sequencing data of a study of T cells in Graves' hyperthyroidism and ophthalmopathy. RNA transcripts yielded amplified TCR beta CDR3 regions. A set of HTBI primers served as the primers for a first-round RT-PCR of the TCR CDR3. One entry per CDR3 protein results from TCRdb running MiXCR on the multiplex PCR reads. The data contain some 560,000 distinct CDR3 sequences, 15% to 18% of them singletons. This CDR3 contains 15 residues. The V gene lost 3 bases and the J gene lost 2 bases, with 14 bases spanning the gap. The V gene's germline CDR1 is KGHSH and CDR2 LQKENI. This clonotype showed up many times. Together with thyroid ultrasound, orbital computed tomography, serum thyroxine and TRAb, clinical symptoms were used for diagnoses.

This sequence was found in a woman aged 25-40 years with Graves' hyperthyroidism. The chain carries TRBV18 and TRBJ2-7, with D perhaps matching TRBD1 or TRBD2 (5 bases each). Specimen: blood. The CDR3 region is CASSPSVGAPYEQYF. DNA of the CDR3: TGTGCCAGCTCACCTTCCGTCGGGGCCCCCTACGAGCAGTACTTC. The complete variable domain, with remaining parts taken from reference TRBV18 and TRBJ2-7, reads NAGVMQNPRHLVRRRGQEARLRCSPMKGHSHVYWYRQLPEEGLKFMVYLQKENIIDESGMPKERFSAEFPKEGPSILRIQQVVRGDSAAYFCASSPSVGAPYEQYFGPGTRLTVT.